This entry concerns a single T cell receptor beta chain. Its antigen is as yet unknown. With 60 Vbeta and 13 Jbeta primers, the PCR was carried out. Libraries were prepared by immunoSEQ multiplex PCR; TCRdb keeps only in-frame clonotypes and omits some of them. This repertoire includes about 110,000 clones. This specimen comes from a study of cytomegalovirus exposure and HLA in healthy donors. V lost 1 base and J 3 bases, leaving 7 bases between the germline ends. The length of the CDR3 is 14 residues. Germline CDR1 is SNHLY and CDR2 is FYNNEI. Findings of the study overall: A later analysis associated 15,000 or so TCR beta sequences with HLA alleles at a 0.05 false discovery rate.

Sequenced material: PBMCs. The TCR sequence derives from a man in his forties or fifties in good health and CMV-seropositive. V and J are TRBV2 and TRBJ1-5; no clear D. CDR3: CASSEERYNQPQHF. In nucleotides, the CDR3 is TGTGCCAGCAGTGAAGAGAGGTACAATCAGCCCCAGCATTTT.